Shown below are 10 T cell receptor beta chains from a single sample sequenced in a study of CD8+ T cells in alopecia areata. Extracted RNA was reverse transcribed into cDNA, the sequencing template. Profiled with immunoSEQ multiplex PCR; TCRdb holds only in-frame clones, not every one. The repertoire holds some 150,000 clones, roughly 60% seen once, with 30% to 45% in the top ten. Material for sequencing was CD8+ T cells sorted from blood. These receptors came from a human donor in good health.

This chain connects TRBV5-1 to TRBJ2-1; TRBD2 aligns across 13 bases. This CDR3 has 13 amino acids. V gave up 9 bases and J gave up 10 bases; unmatched junction bases: 7. The germline V gene has CDR1 SGHRS and CDR2 YFSETQ. The DNA for the CDR3 is TGCGCCACCTCACTAGCGGGAGGGGTAGAGCAGTTCTTC. This encodes CATSLAGGVEQFF.

The CDR3 reads CATRQGDQPQHF. The CDR3 DNA reads TGTGCCACCCGGCAGGGAGATCAGCCCCAGCATTTT. V and J are TRBV15 and TRBJ1-5, with a weak D call TRBD1 (5 bases). V was shortened by 8 bases and J by 5 bases, with 10 bases between the two germline ends. The germline V gene has CDR1 LNHNV and CDR2 YYDKDF (reference sequence). The CDR3 spans 12 residues.

V gene TRBV2 combines with J gene TRBJ1-2; maybe TRBD1 (5 bases). CDR1 and CDR2 from the germline V gene are SNHLY and FYNNEI. The V end lost 4 bases, the J end lost 4 bases, and 7 bases lay between the germline ends. The CDR3 length is 12 residues. CDR3 loop: CASSGDSYGYTF. CDR3 sequence (DNA): TGTGCCAGCAGTGGAGACAGCTATGGCTACACCTTC. Variable domain in full (rest from reference TRBV2 and TRBJ1-2): EPEVTQTPSHQVTQMGQEVILRCVPISNHLYFYWYRQILGQKVEFLVSFYNNEISEKSEIFDDQFSVERPDGSNFTLKIRSTKLEDSAMYFCASSGDSYGYTFGSGTRLTVV.

The CDR3 spells CASSPTTDRVWTGELFF. DNA for the CDR3: TGTGCCAGCAGTCCAACCACAGACAGGGTTTGGACCGGGGAGCTGTTTTTT. The rearrangement links TRBV27 to TRBJ2-2; 7 nucleotides line up with TRBD1. V dropped 5 bases and J dropped 5; count of bases not matched to a gene: 14. The germline V gene encodes CDR1 MNHEY and CDR2 SMNVEV (reference sequence). The CDR3 consists of 17 residues.

The V and J genes are TRBV7-9 and TRBJ2-3; 8 bases are a match to TRBD2. Germline trimming cut 5 bases from V and 1 base from J; bases unmatched to any gene: 5. The germline CDR1 and CDR2 sequences are SEHNR and FQNEAQ (reference sequence). CDR3 length: 15 amino acids. In DNA, the CDR3 is TGTGCCAGCAGCAAAGGGACTAGTCGCACAGATACGCAGTATTTT. Translating it yields CASSKGTSRTDTQYF.

The chain is built from TRBV27 and TRBJ2-1, with 7 bases lining up with TRBD1. Trimming at V came to 5 bases and at J to 11 bases, leaving 6 bases not matched to a gene. The germline CDR1 and CDR2 sequences are MNHEY and SMNVEV (reference sequence). The CDR3 has 12 amino acids. The CDR3 DNA follows: TGTGCCAGCAGTACCGACAGGGTTCAGCAGTTCTTC. Protein sequence: CASSTDRVQQFF.

This chain's CDR3 is CSVELREARAFF. In DNA form, the CDR3 reads TGCAGCGTTGAACTCAGGGAGGCCCGAGCTTTCTTT. The chain has TRBV29-1 and TRBJ1-1, with D perhaps TRBD1 (5 bases). The CDR3 length is 12 residues. Germline-derived CDR1 and CDR2 are SQVTM and ANQGSEA. V lost 2 bases to trimming and J lost 10 bases, with 14 bases between them.

The V and J genes are TRBV2 and TRBJ2-3; TRBD2 matches 12 bases. The V and J ends lost 3 bases and 6 bases, in that order; junction bases with no gene match: 4. The CDR3 length is 15 residues. Germline-derived CDR1 and CDR2 are SNHLY and FYNNEI. CDR3 amino acids: CASSETSGSSDTQYF. DNA of the CDR3: TGTGCCAGCAGTGAGACTAGCGGGAGTTCGGATACGCAGTATTTT.

V gene TRBV21-1 combines with J gene TRBJ2-3; TRBD2 reflects the table's D call only, with no check against the DNA. TRBV21-1 is termed a pseudogene. This CDR3 spans 17 amino acids. The CDR3 protein is CASSKAQLELNPDTQYF. The CDR3, as DNA: TGTGCCAGCAGCAAAGCCCAACTAGAATTAAACCCGGATACGCAGTATTTT.

This clone appeared a few times. Other DNA sequences within the sample encode an identical CDR3. The gene calls are TRBV29-1 and TRBJ2-7; D not resolved. The germline CDR1 and CDR2 sequences are SQVTM and ANQGSEA. The CDR3 runs to 13 residues. Trimming removed 1 base from V and 0 bases from J, with 7 bases in between. The CDR3 loop is CSVEVGPSYEQYF. Written as DNA, the CDR3 is TGCAGCGTTGAAGTTGGTCCCTCCTACGAGCAGTACTTC.